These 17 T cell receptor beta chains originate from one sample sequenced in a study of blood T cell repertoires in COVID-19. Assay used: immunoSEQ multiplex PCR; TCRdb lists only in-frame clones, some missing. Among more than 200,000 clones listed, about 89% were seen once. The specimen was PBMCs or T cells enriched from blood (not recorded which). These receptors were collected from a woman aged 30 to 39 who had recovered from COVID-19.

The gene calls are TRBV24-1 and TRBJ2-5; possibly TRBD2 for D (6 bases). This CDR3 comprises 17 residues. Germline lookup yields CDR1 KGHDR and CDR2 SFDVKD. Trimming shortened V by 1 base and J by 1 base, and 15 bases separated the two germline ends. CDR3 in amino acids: CATSDLKGGTSQETQYF. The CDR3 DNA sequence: TGTGCCACCAGTGATTTAAAGGGTGGGACTTCCCAAGAGACCCAGTACTTC.

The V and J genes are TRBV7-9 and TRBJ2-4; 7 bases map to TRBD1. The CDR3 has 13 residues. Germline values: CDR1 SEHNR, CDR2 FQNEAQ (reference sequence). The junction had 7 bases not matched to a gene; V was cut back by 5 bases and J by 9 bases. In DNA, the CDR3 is TGTGCCAGCAGCACAGAGAACAGGGGCATTCAGTACTTC. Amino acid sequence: CASSTENRGIQYF.

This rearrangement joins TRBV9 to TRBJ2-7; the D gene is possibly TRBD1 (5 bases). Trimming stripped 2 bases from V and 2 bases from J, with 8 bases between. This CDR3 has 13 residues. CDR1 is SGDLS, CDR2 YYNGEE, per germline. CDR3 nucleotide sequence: TGTGCCAGCAGCGTTGACAGCACCTACGAGCAGTACTTC. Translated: CASSVDSTYEQYF.

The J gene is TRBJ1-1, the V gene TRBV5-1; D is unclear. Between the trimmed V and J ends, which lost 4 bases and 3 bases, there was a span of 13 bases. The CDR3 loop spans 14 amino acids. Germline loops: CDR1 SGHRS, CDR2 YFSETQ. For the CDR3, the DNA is TGCGCCAGCAGCAGCGGAGGGAGGGACACTGAAGCTTTCTTT. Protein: CASSSGGRDTEAFF.

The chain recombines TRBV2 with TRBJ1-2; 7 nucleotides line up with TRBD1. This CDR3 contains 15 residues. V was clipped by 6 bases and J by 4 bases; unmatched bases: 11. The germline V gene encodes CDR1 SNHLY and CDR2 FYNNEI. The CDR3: CASSISDRAIYGYTF. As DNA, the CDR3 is TGTGCCAGCAGCATTTCCGACAGGGCAATCTATGGCTACACCTTC.

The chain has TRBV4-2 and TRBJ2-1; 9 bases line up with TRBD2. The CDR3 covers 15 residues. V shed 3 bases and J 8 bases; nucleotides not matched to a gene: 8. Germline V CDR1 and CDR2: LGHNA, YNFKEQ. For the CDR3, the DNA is TGTGCCAGCAGCCACTCTAGCGGGATTTTCGATGAGCAGTTCTTC. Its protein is CASSHSSGIFDEQFF.

Here the CDR3 reads CASSLGLALTGDTQYF. In nucleotides, the CDR3 is TGTGCCAGCAGCTTAGGGCTAGCTCTTACCGGAGATACGCAGTATTTT. The V call is TRBV7-2, the J call TRBJ2-3, with D maybe TRBD2 (5 bases). Trimming took off 1 base at V and 5 bases at J, with 16 bases between the two ends. This CDR3 is built from 16 residues. From germline, CDR1 is SGHTA and CDR2 FQGNSA.

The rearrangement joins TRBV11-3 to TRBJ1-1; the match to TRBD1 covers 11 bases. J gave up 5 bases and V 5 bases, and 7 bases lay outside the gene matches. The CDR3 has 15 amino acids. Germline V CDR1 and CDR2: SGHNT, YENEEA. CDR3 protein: CASSPGQGAWTEAFF. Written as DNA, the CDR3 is TGTGCCAGCAGCCCTGGACAGGGGGCATGGACTGAAGCTTTCTTT.

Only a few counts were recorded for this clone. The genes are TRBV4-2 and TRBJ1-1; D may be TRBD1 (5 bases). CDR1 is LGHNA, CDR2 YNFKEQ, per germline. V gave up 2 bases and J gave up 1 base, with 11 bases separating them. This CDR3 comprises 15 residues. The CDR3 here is CASSQPSTGNTEAFF. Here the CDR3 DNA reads TGTGCCAGCAGCCAACCGTCTACAGGGAACACTGAAGCTTTCTTT.

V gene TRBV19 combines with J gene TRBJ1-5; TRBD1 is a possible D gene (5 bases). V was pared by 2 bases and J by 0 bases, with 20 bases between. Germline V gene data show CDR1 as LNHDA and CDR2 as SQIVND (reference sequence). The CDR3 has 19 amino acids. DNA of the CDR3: TGTGCCAGTAGTATATGGAGCTGGGGGGGTGCATATAGCAATCAGCCCCAGCATTTT. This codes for CASSIWSWGGAYSNQPQHF.

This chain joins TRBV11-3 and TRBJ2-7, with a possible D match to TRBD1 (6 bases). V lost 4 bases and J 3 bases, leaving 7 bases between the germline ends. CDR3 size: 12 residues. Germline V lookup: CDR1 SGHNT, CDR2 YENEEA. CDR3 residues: CASSSQGYEQYF. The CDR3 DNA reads TGTGCCAGCAGCTCACAGGGCTACGAGCAGTACTTC.

CDR3 region: CASRAFQGGQSGANVLTF. Written as DNA, the CDR3 is TGCGCCAGCAGAGCCTTTCAGGGGGGCCAGTCTGGGGCCAACGTCCTGACTTTC. This chain links TRBV5-1 with TRBJ2-6; D perhaps matches TRBD1 (7 bases). Germline lookup yields CDR1 SGHRS and CDR2 YFSETQ. With 5 bases removed from V and 1 base from J, the gap between germline ends came to 19 bases. The CDR3 spans 18 residues.

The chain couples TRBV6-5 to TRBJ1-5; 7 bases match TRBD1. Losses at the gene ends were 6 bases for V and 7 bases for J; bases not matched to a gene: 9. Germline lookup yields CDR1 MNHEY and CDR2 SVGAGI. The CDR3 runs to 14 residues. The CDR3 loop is CASSRDRVTQPQHF. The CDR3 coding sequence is TGTGCCAGCAGCCGGGACAGAGTGACCCAGCCCCAGCATTTT.

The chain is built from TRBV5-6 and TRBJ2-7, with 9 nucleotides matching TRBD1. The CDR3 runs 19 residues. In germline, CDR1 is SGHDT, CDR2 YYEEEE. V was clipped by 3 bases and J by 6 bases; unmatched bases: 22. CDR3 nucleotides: TGTGCCAGCAGCTGGGGACAGGGATACAGTACCCCGGAGCCCCTCGAGCAGTACTTC. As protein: CASSWGQGYSTPEPLEQYF.

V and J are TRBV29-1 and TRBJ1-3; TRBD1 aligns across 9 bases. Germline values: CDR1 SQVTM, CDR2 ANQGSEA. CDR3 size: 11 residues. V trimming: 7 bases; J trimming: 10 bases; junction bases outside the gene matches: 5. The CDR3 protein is CSAEGQGTIYF. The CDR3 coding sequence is TGCAGCGCCGAGGGACAGGGAACCATATATTTT.

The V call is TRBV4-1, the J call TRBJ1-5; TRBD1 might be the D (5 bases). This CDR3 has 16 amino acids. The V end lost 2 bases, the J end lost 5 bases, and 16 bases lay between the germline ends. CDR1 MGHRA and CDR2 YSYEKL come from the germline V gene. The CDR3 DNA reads TGCGCCAGCAGCCAACAAAAGGACACGTCTTATCAGCCCCAGCATTTT. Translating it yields CASSQQKDTSYQPQHF.

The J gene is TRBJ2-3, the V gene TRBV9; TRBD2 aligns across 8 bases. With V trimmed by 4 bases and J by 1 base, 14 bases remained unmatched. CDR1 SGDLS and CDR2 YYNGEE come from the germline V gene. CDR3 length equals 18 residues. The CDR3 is CASSPTVTLADRTDTQYF. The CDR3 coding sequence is TGTGCCAGCAGCCCGACCGTAACACTAGCGGATCGCACAGATACGCAGTATTTT.